Below are 3 T cell receptor beta chains sequenced from a single sample in a study of T cells in Graves' hyperthyroidism and ophthalmopathy. It was RNA transcripts that yielded the amplified TCR beta CDR3 regions. The HTBI set primed first-round TCR CDR3 RT-PCR. MiXCR, applied by TCRdb to the multiplex PCR reads, yields one record per CDR3 protein. The sample has fewer than 650,000 distinct CDR3 sequences, roughly 13% seen once. Material: blood. The receptors here all came from a woman in her twenties or thirties with Graves' hyperthyroidism that later progressed to Graves' ophthalmopathy.

This clonotype was observed at least ten times. The CDR3 here is CSAVNQGNYGYTF. The DNA for the CDR3 is TGCAGTGCCGTAAATCAGGGGAACTATGGCTACACCTTC. The chain employs TRBV20-1 and TRBJ1-2, with D maybe TRBD1 (6 bases). Germline V gene data show CDR1 as DFQATT and CDR2 as SNEGSKA (reference sequence). Between the trimmed V and J ends, which lost 6 bases and 2 bases, there was a span of 13 bases. This CDR3 has 13 amino acids.

At least ten counts were recorded for this clonotype. This chain links TRBV18 with TRBJ2-1; 9 bases align to TRBD1. The length of the CDR3 is 15 residues. The germline CDR1 and CDR2 sequences are KGHSH and LQKENI. With 1 base clipped from V and 4 bases from J, the junction kept 2 bases outside the gene matches. The CDR3, as DNA: TGTGCCAGCTCACCACGGGACAGGGTTTACAATGAGCAGTTCTTC. Its translation is CASSPRDRVYNEQFF.

J is TRBJ2-3 and V is TRBV7-2; 9 positions agree with TRBD2. The ends lost 1 base at V and 10 bases at J; junction bases unmatched: 12. The CDR3 is made up of 16 amino acids. Germline CDR1 reads SGHTA; CDR2 reads FQGNSA. The CDR3 DNA follows: TGTGCCAGCAGCTTAGAAGGGACTAGCCCTTTGGTGGCGCAGTATTTT. It encodes CASSLEGTSPLVAQYF.